This TCR beta chain is drawn from a study of blood T cell repertoires in COVID-19. Under the authors' procedure: Estimation of nucleated cell counts was performed using reference gene primer amplification. Assay used: immunoSEQ multiplex PCR; TCRdb lists only in-frame clones, some missing. The V and J calls and clone size were taken over from that table, and D and trimming were inferred from the DNA. The table lists roughly 55,000 clones, roughly 79% of them singletons, with under 15% in the top ten. Sequenced material: peripheral blood. The source is a human donor with active or convalescent COVID-19. The donor label of this sample is uncertain.

The CDR3 DNA reads TGTGCCAGTAGGGCGAGGACTAGCGGGAGCGAGCAGTACTTC. It codes for CASRARTSGSEQYF. The gene calls are TRBV19 and TRBJ2-7, with 13 nucleotides matching TRBD2. The CDR3 has 14 residues. Germline V gives CDR1 LNHDA, CDR2 SQIVND (reference sequence). V lost 6 bases to trimming and J lost 6 bases; unmatched junction nucleotides: 5. The full variable domain, rest sourced from reference TRBV19 and TRBJ2-7, is DGGITQSPKYLFRKEGQNVTLSCEQNLNHDAMYWYRQDPGQGLRLIYYSQIVNDFQKGDIAEGYSVSREKKESFPLTVTSAQKNPTAFYLCASRARTSGSEQYFGPGTRLTVT.